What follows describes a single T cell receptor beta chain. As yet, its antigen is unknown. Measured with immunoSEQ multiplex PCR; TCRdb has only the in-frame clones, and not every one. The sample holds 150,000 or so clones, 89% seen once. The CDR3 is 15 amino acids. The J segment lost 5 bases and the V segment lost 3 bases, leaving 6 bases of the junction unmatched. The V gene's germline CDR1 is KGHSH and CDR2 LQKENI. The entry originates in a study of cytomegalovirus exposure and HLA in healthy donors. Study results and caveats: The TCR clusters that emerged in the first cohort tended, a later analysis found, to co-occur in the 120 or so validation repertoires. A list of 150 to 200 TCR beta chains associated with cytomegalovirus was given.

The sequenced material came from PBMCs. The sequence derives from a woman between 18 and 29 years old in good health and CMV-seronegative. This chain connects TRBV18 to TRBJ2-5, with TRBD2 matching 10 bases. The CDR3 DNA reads TGTGCCAGCTCACCCCCCAGCGGGGGGGCCGAGACCCAGTACTTC. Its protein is CASSPPSGGAETQYF.